This is a list of T cell receptor beta chains from one sample in a study of control samples from healthy donors and cancer patients. Clones were sequenced by immunoSEQ multiplex PCR, and TCRdb holds only the in-frame ones, with some missing. The sample records roughly 100,000 clones, almost 90% being singletons. What was sequenced was blood. The origin of the receptors is a man younger than 40 in good health. The CDR3 runs from the conserved cysteine through the conserved F or W. A D gene is named only where the DNA matches it firmly. Expanded clones get a size class; other rows say once, few or many, or leave the size out.

v_gene: TRBV28; j_gene: TRBJ2-1; abundance: NA; d_gene: NA; CDR3aa: CASSLSFPYNEQFF; CDR3nt: TGTGCCAGCAGTTTATCTTTTCCTTACAATGAGCAGTTCTTC
v_gene: TRBV5-1; j_gene: TRBJ1-4; abundance: NA; d_gene: TRBD1; CDR3aa: CASSPTGGYEKLFF; CDR3nt: TGCGCCAGCAGCCCTACAGGGGGATATGAAAAACTGTTTTTT
v_gene: TRBV30; j_gene: TRBJ1-4; abundance: NA; d_gene: NA; CDR3aa: CAWSDRVKVRTNEKLFF; CDR3nt: TGTGCCTGGAGTGACCGGGTTAAGGTCAGAACTAATGAAAAACTGTTTTTT
v_gene: TRBV18; j_gene: TRBJ2-7; abundance: once; d_gene: NA; CDR3aa: CASSPGAGTYEQYF; CDR3nt: TGTGCCAGCTCACCAGGGGCCGGAACCTACGAGCAGTACTTC
v_gene: TRBV7-3; j_gene: TRBJ2-7; abundance: once; d_gene: NA; CDR3aa: CASNNRNKSRIDAAMDYEQYF; CDR3nt: TGTGCCAGCAATAATAGAAACAAAAGCCGGATTGATGCGGCAATGGACTACGAGCAGTACTTC
v_gene: TRBV3-1/TRBV3-2; j_gene: TRBJ2-4; abundance: NA; d_gene: NA; CDR3aa: CASSRQSGLAKNIQYF; CDR3nt: TGTGCCAGCAGCCGCCAAAGCGGCCTAGCCAAAAACATTCAGTACTTC
v_gene: TRBV9; j_gene: TRBJ1-3; abundance: NA; d_gene: TRBD1; CDR3aa: CASSEQGQAISGNTIYF; CDR3nt: TGTGCCAGCAGCGAACAGGGACAGGCGATCTCTGGAAACACCATATATTTT
v_gene: TRBV27; j_gene: TRBJ1-5; abundance: NA; d_gene: NA; CDR3aa: CASSLSSGGWGQPQHF; CDR3nt: TGTGCCAGCAGTTTATCGAGCGGGGGCTGGGGTCAGCCCCAGCATTTT
v_gene: TRBV30; j_gene: TRBJ2-7; abundance: few; d_gene: NA; CDR3aa: CAWSPSGLHYEQYF; CDR3nt: TGTGCCTGGAGTCCCAGCGGGCTCCACTACGAGCAGTACTTC
v_gene: TRBV28; j_gene: TRBJ1-2; abundance: NA; d_gene: TRBD1; CDR3aa: CASSSTALPQGNYGYTF; CDR3nt: TGTGCCAGCAGTTCTACTGCCCTTCCACAGGGGAACTATGGCTACACCTTC
v_gene: TRBV7-2; j_gene: TRBJ1-5; abundance: few; d_gene: NA; CDR3aa: CASSLKFGQPQHF; CDR3nt: TGTGCCAGCAGCCTCAAATTTGGTCAGCCCCAGCATTTT
v_gene: TRBV21-1; j_gene: TRBJ2-6; abundance: NA; d_gene: NA; CDR3aa: CASRLAASGANVLTF; CDR3nt: TGTGCCAGCAGGCTTGCAGCCTCTGGGGCCAACGTCCTGACTTTC
v_gene: TRBV30; j_gene: TRBJ1-4; abundance: NA; d_gene: NA; CDR3aa: CACSGHFNEKLFF; CDR3nt: TGTGCCTGTTCGGGACATTTTAATGAAAAACTGTTTTTT
v_gene: TRBV12-5; j_gene: TRBJ1-6; abundance: few; d_gene: NA; CDR3aa: CASGLHAGQGSLHF; CDR3nt: TGTGCTAGTGGTTTGCATGCCGGACAAGGCTCCCTCCACTTT
v_gene: TRBV7-9; j_gene: TRBJ2-2; abundance: NA; d_gene: TRBD1; CDR3aa: CASSLSRGSLPLHTGELFF; CDR3nt: TGTGCCAGCAGCTTGTCCAGGGGGTCTCTCCCACTTCACACCGGGGAGCTGTTTTTT